Each of the 3 T cell receptor beta chains below was sequenced from the same sample in a study of response to subunit inactivated influenza vaccine. TCRdb reanalysed the RT-PCR reads using MiXCR and keeps one entry per CDR3 protein. Of roughly 780,000 distinct CDR3 sequences detected, around 20% appear once; the ten largest clones hold roughly a tenth. This specimen was PBMCs from blood, taken approximately 5 days after vaccination. These receptors came from a man between 50 and 59 years old who received an inactivated influenza vaccine.

This clonotype was counted between two and nine times. The genes are TRBV4-2 and TRBJ2-1; the match to TRBD2 covers 10 bases. Germline CDR1 is LGHNA and CDR2 is YNFKEQ. The CDR3 covers 16 residues. J lost 5 bases, V lost 0 bases, and 4 bases had no gene match. DNA for the CDR3: TGTGCCAGCAGCCAAGAATCTAGCGGGAGCCACAATGAGCAGTTCTTC. Amino acids: CASSQESSGSHNEQFF.

Comments on this clonotype: The junction and the germline gene differ at one end; a read error may be behind it. The chain joins TRBV7-2 to TRBJ2-2, with 9 bases matching TRBD1. This CDR3 comprises 17 residues. The germline V gene has CDR1 SGHTA and CDR2 FQGNSA. DNA of the CDR3: TGTGCCAGCAGCGACCAGTGGACAGGGGAGAACACCAGGGAGCTGTTTTTT. Protein sequence: CASSDQWTGENTRELFF.

V and J are TRBV5-1 and TRBJ1-1, with TRBD1 as a possible D gene (5 bases). There are 18 residues in the CDR3. Trimming shortened V by 3 bases and J by 4 bases, and 25 bases separated the two germline ends. Germline CDR1 and CDR2: SGHRS and YFSETQ. The CDR3 sequence: CASSSTGTGEYFRTEAFF. The CDR3 DNA reads as TGCGCCAGCAGCTCCACCGGGACCGGCGAGTATTTTCGCACTGAAGCTTTCTTT.